Listed here is a single TCR beta chain. No antigen is known for it. This entry belongs to a study of siplizumab effects on memory and regulatory T cells. General study points: Roughly 75-96% of proliferating CD4+ or CD8+ clones lacked an assignable naive or memory phenotype.

Assay used: immunoSEQ multiplex PCR; TCRdb lists only in-frame clones, some missing. The sample holds some 100,000 clones; 91% are singletons and the top ten take under 3%. The length of the CDR3 is 13 residues. The ends lost 5 bases at V and 4 bases at J; junction bases unmatched: 3. Germline loops: CDR1 SEHNR, CDR2 FQNEAQ (reference sequence). This clonotype was obtained from a human donor in good health. Some clones in this sample may be carry-over from other donors' samples. The sample consisted of CD4+ T cells sorted from blood. This chain uses TRBV7-9 with TRBJ1-1; 8 bases align to TRBD1. CDR3 nucleotide sequence: TGTGCCAGCAGCCCTACAGGGGGCACTGAAGCTTTCTTT. It codes for CASSPTGGTEAFF.